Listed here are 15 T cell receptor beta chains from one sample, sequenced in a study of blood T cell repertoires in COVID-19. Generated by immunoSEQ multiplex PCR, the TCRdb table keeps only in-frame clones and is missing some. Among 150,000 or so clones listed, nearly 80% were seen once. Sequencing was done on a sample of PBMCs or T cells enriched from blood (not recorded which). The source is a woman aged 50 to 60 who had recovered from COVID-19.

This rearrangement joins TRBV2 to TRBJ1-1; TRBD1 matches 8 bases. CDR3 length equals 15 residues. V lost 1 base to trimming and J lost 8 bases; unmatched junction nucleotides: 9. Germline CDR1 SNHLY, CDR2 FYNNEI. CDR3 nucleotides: TGTGCCAGCAGTGAAGGAAACAGGGGGTCGAACGAAGCTTTCTTT. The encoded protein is CASSEGNRGSNEAFF. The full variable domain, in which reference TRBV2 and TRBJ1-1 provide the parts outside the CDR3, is EPEVTQTPSHQVTQMGQEVILRCVPISNHLYFYWYRQILGQKVEFLVSFYNNEISEKSEIFDDQFSVERPDGSNFTLKIRSTKLEDSAMYFCASSEGNRGSNEAFFGQGTRLTVV.

As DNA, the CDR3 is TGTGCCAGCGGGGACGGGAGCTCCTACGAGCAGTACTTC. Protein product: CASGDGSSYEQYF. This sequence joins TRBV5-8 and TRBJ2-7; D possibly corresponds to TRBD2 (6 bases). The CDR3 loop spans 13 amino acids. The ends were cut back, 7 bases at V and 0 bases at J, with 11 bases in the middle. The germline gives CDR1 SGHTS, CDR2 YDEGEE.

CDR3 bases: TGTGCCAGCAGCTTCACAGGGGGATCATGGGGTTACAATGAGCAGTTCTTC. It is translated as CASSFTGGSWGYNEQFF. This chain links TRBV7-2 with TRBJ2-1; 8 bases agree with TRBD1. Germline lookup yields CDR1 SGHTA and CDR2 FQGNSA. The CDR3 runs to 17 residues. V was clipped by 3 bases and J by 4 bases; unmatched bases: 11.

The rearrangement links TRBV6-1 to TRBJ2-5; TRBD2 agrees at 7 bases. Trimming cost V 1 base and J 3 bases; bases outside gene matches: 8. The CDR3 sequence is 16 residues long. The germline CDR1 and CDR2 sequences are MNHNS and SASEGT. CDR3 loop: CASSEETGGGKETQYF. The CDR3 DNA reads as TGTGCCAGCAGTGAAGAGACGGGAGGAGGAAAAGAGACCCAGTACTTC.

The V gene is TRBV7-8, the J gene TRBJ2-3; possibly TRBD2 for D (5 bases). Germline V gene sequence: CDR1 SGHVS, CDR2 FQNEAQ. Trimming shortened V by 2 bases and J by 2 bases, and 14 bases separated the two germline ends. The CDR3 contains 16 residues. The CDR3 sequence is CASSLNSLAPTDTQYF. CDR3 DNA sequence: TGTGCCAGCAGCTTAAATAGTCTAGCACCCACAGATACGCAGTATTTT.

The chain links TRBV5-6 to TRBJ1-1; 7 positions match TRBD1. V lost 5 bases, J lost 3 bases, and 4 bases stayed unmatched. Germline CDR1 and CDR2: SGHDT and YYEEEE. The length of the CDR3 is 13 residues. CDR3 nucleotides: TGTGCCAGCAGGACAGGGCTCGACACTGAAGCTTTCTTT. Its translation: CASRTGLDTEAFF.

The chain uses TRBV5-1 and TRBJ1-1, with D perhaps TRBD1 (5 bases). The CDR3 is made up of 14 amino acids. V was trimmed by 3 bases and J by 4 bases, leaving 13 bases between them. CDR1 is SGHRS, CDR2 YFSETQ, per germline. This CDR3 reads CASSYGDGGTEAFF. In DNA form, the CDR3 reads TGCGCCAGCAGCTACGGGGACGGGGGCACTGAAGCTTTCTTT.

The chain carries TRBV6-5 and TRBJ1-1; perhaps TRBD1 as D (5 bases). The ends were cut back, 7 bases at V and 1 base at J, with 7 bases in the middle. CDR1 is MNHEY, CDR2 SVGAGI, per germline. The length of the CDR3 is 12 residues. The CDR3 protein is CASNTGNTEAFF. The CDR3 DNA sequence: TGTGCCAGCAACACAGGGAACACTGAAGCTTTCTTT.

In DNA form, the CDR3 reads TGTGCCACCAGCAGAGATTTCGGTACCTACGAGCAGTACTTC. Translating it yields CATSRDFGTYEQYF. This rearrangement joins TRBV15 to TRBJ2-7; no firm D call. Germline lookup yields CDR1 LNHNV and CDR2 YYDKDF (reference sequence). Trimming stripped 0 bases from V and 2 bases from J, with 8 bases between. The CDR3 contains 14 residues.

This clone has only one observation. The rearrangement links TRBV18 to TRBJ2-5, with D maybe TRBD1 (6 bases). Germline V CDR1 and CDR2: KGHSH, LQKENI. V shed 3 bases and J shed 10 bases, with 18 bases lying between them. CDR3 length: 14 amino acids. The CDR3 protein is CASSPSGPEGVQYF. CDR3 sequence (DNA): TGTGCCAGCTCACCCTCAGGACCCGAGGGGGTCCAGTACTTC. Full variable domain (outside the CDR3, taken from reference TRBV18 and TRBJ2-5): NAGVMQNPRHLVRRRGQEARLRCSPMKGHSHVYWYRQLPEEGLKFMVYLQKENIIDESGMPKERFSAEFPKEGPSILRIQQVVRGDSAAYFCASSPSGPEGVQYFGPGTRLLVL.

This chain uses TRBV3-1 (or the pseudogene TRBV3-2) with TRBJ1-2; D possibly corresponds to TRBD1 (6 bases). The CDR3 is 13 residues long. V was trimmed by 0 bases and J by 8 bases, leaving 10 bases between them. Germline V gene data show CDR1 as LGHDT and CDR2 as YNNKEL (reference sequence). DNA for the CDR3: TGTGCCAGCAGCCAAGAGGGGGCTCAGGGCTACACCTTC. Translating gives CASSQEGAQGYTF.

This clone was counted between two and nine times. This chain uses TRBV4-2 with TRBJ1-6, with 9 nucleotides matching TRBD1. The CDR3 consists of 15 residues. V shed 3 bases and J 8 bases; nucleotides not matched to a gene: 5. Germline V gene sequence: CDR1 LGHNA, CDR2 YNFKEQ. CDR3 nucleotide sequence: TGTGCCAGCAGCCAGGACAGGGGAGTTTATTCACCCCTCCACTTT. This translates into CASSQDRGVYSPLHF.

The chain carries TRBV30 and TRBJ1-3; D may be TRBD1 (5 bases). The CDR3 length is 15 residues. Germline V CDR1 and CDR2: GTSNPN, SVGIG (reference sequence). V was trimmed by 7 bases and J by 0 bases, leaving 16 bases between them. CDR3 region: CAYLETELSGNTIYF. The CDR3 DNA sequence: TGTGCCTATCTCGAGACAGAACTCTCTGGAAACACCATATATTTT.

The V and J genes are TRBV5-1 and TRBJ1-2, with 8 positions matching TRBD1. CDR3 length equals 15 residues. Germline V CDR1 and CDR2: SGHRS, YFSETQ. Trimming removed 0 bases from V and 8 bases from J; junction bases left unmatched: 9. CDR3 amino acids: CASSLEAGGPRGYTF. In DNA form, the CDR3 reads TGCGCCAGCAGCTTGGAGGCAGGGGGCCCCAGGGGCTACACCTTC.

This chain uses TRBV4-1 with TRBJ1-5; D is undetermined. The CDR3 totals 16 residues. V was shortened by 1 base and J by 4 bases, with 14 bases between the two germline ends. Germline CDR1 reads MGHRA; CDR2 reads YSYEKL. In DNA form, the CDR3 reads TGCGCCAGCAGCCAAGGCTTGGCGAGGGAGAATCAGCCCCAGCATTTT. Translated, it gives CASSQGLARENQPQHF.